Listed here are 23 T cell receptor beta chains from one sample, sequenced in a study of OX40 agonist ivuxolimab in advanced cancers. The library was built by means of the immunoSEQ multiplex PCR assay. This immuneACCESS table, as held by TCRdb, lists in-frame sequences with V and J called but not all clones. Of the missing ones, under half trace to an unresolved V gene in checked studies; the others have no known cause. The sample table shows roughly 60,000 clones, and approximately 89% are seen once. The ten most abundant clones make up roughly 0.45% of the sample. The sequencing here drew on CD4+ or CD8+ T cells sorted from blood, taken in a trial of the OX40 agonist ivuxolimab. The origin of the receptors is an adult with an advanced solid tumor such as melanoma, head and neck, liver or kidney cancer.

The chain joins TRBV30 to TRBJ1-3; the D gene is possibly TRBD1 (6 bases). This CDR3 is 13 amino acids long. Trimming left V 8 bases short and J 2 bases short, with 13 bases between. Germline CDR1 GTSNPN, CDR2 SVGIG (reference sequence). The CDR3 bases are TGTGCCGGGGGACAAGGAGCTGGAAACACCATATATTTT. Its translation is CAGGQGAGNTIYF.

The V call is TRBV27, the J call TRBJ2-1, with D perhaps TRBD1 (6 bases). Trimming removed 7 bases at V and 0 bases at J, with 22 bases between. Germline V gives CDR1 MNHEY, CDR2 SMNVEV (reference sequence). The CDR3 is made up of 18 amino acids. CDR3 in amino acids: CASTPGGRLRNSYNEQFF. CDR3 coding DNA: TGTGCCAGCACCCCTGGGGGCCGATTAAGAAACTCCTACAATGAGCAGTTCTTC.

This clone is a singleton in its sample. CDR3 coding DNA: TGTGCCTGGAGTGTAGGGACTAGCACTCATCTCGGGGAGACCCAGTACTTC. This codes for CAWSVGTSTHLGETQYF. The chain employs TRBV30 and TRBJ2-5, with 9 bases lining up with TRBD2. V lost 0 bases to trimming and J lost 5 bases; unmatched junction nucleotides: 13. The germline V gene has CDR1 GTSNPN and CDR2 SVGIG (reference sequence). This CDR3 is 17 amino acids long.

The chain couples TRBV5-1 to TRBJ2-1; TRBD2 aligns across 9 bases. V was pared by 5 bases and J by 1 base, with 13 bases of the junction left unmatched. From germline, CDR1 is SGHRS and CDR2 YFSETQ. CDR3 length: 18 amino acids. The DNA for the CDR3 is TGCGCCAGCAGGTTAGCGGGAGCCAGCCTTAATTCCTACAATGAGCAGTTCTTC. Translating it yields CASRLAGASLNSYNEQFF. The complete variable domain, with remaining parts taken from reference TRBV5-1 and TRBJ2-1, reads KAGVTQTPRYLIKTRGQQVTLSCSPISGHRSVSWYQQTPGQGLQFLFEYFSETQRNKGNFPGRFSGRQFSNSRSEMNVSTLELGDSALYLCASRLAGASLNSYNEQFFGPGTRLTVL.

The chain links TRBV18 to TRBJ2-3; unclear D gene. The germline V gene encodes CDR1 KGHSH and CDR2 LQKENI. The CDR3 loop spans 16 amino acids. V was shortened by 3 bases and J by 0 bases, with 13 bases between the two germline ends. CDR3 amino acids: CASSPGVRTSTDTQYF. For the CDR3, the DNA is TGTGCCAGCTCACCCGGCGTGAGAACTAGCACAGATACGCAGTATTTT.

The CDR3 sequence: CASSLTGTAGGETQYF. DNA for the CDR3: TGTGCCAGCAGCTTAACGGGGACCGCGGGAGGGGAGACCCAGTACTTC. V is TRBV7-9 and J is TRBJ2-5; 9 bases are a match to TRBD2. V shed 2 bases, J shed 5 bases, and the junction held 9 bases outside the gene matches. The CDR3 contains 16 residues. Germline values: CDR1 SEHNR, CDR2 FQNEAQ (reference sequence).

This chain uses TRBV4-3 with TRBJ1-2; 7 bases map to TRBD1. The ends lost 3 bases at V and 0 bases at J; junction bases unmatched: 7. Germline V gene sequence: CDR1 LGHNA, CDR2 YSLEER. The CDR3 loop spans 16 amino acids. The CDR3 here is CASSQGTGATNYGYTF. CDR3 nucleotides: TGCGCCAGCAGCCAGGGAACAGGGGCTACTAACTATGGCTACACCTTC.

The chain couples TRBV27 to TRBJ2-1; possibly TRBD2 for D (6 bases). V lost 5 bases and J 7 bases, leaving 21 bases between the germline ends. CDR3 length equals 16 residues. Germline CDR1 and CDR2: MNHEY and SMNVEV (reference sequence). The CDR3 bases are TGTGCCAGCAGTCCTCGGGAAAGCGGAGGGCGGAATGAGCAGTTCTTC. It yields the protein CASSPRESGGRNEQFF.

The chain uses TRBV5-4 and TRBJ2-1, with a weak D call TRBD2 (6 bases). CDR1 SGHNT and CDR2 YYREEE come from the germline V gene (reference sequence). The CDR3 is 13 residues long. Trimming took 4 bases from V and 6 from J, leaving 11 bases between them. The CDR3 protein is CASSGDWFNEQFF. CDR3 bases: TGTGCCAGCAGCGGGGACTGGTTCAATGAGCAGTTCTTC.

This clone was counted between two and nine times. V and J are TRBV2 and TRBJ2-7; 8 nucleotides line up with TRBD1. V was clipped by 5 bases and J by 6 bases; unmatched bases: 6. Germline assignment: CDR1 SNHLY and CDR2 FYNNEI. The CDR3 totals 13 residues. The CDR3 sequence is CASSNGQGFEQYF. CDR3 sequence (DNA): TGTGCCAGCAGTAACGGACAGGGCTTCGAGCAGTACTTC.

The chain is built from TRBV7-9 and TRBJ1-2; TRBD1 is a possible D gene (5 bases). The CDR3 loop spans 12 amino acids. The V end lost 3 bases, the J end lost 6 bases, and 8 bases lay between the germline ends. Germline assignment: CDR1 SEHNR and CDR2 FQNEAQ (reference sequence). Here the CDR3 reads CASSFEGDGYTF. CDR3 nucleotides: TGTGCCAGCAGCTTCGAAGGGGATGGCTACACCTTC. Complete variable domain (other parts from reference TRBV7-9 and TRBJ1-2): DTGVSQNPRHKITKRGQNVTFRCDPISEHNRLYWYRQTLGQGPEFLTYFQNEAQLEKSRLLSDRFSAERPKGSFSTLEIQRTEQGDSAMYLCASSFEGDGYTFGSGTRLTVV.

The chain recombines TRBV21-1 with TRBJ2-5. TRBV21-1 is annotated as a pseudogene. The CDR3 runs to 19 residues. CDR3 region: CASSKQTLALGGYQETQYF. In DNA form, the CDR3 reads TGTGCCAGCAGCAAACAAACCCTCGCTTTGGGCGGTTACCAAGAGACCCAGTACTTC.

This rearrangement joins TRBV15 to TRBJ1-2; 8 nucleotides agree with TRBD1. The junction had 15 bases not matched to a gene; V was cut back by 5 bases and J by 10 bases. CDR1 is LNHNV and CDR2 is YYDKDF in the germline V gene (reference sequence). The CDR3 is made up of 15 amino acids. Here the CDR3 reads CATSPSRATGASYTF. In DNA form, the CDR3 reads TGTGCCACCAGCCCAAGCAGGGCGACAGGGGCATCCTACACCTTC.

The chain has TRBV11-2 and TRBJ1-5; D is perhaps TRBD1 (5 bases). Trimming took off 1 base at V and 4 bases at J, with 11 bases between the two ends. From germline, CDR1 is SGHAT and CDR2 FQNNGV. The CDR3 loop spans 15 amino acids. This chain's CDR3 is CASSLGGSENQPQHF. CDR3 bases: TGTGCCAGCAGCTTAGGGGGGAGCGAGAATCAGCCCCAGCATTTT.

The chain links TRBV14 to TRBJ2-3, with 8 bases fitting TRBD2. This CDR3 spans 15 amino acids. Germline V lookup: CDR1 SGHDN, CDR2 FVKESK. The V and J ends lost 2 bases and 6 bases, in that order; junction bases with no gene match: 7. The CDR3 DNA reads as TGTGCCAGCAGCCAACAAGCGGGAGCACCCGATACGCAGTATTTT. Translating it yields CASSQQAGAPDTQYF.

The genes are TRBV6-5 and TRBJ1-3, with a tentative D call TRBD1 (6 bases). Trimming took 9 bases from V and 0 from J, leaving 12 bases between them. The CDR3 consists of 14 residues. Germline V lookup: CDR1 MNHEY, CDR2 SVGAGI. The CDR3 spells CASGQQGSGNTIYF. CDR3 nucleotides: TGTGCCAGTGGTCAACAGGGCTCTGGAAACACCATATATTTT.

The chain carries TRBV2 and TRBJ2-1; D not certain. V was cut by 4 bases and J by 3 bases, with 7 bases left in between. The CDR3 spans 13 residues. Germline loops: CDR1 SNHLY, CDR2 FYNNEI. CDR3 sequence reads: CASSGKRYNEQFF. The CDR3 DNA is TGTGCCAGCAGTGGGAAGCGCTACAATGAGCAGTTCTTC.

A single count supports this clone. The chain is built from TRBV7-2 and TRBJ1-1, with D uncertain. CDR1 is SGHTA, CDR2 FQGNSA, per germline. The CDR3 extends over 13 amino acids. V shed 5 bases and J shed 4 bases, with 11 bases lying between them. For the CDR3, the DNA is TGTGCCAGCAGCCCGACTACCCGCACTGAAGCTTTCTTT. Its protein is CASSPTTRTEAFF.

The rearrangement joins TRBV30 to TRBJ2-3, with TRBD2 identical over 11 bases. CDR1 is GTSNPN and CDR2 is SVGIG in the germline V gene (reference sequence). The V and J ends lost 5 bases and 3 bases, in that order; junction bases with no gene match: 7. This CDR3 spans 15 amino acids. CDR3 DNA sequence: TGTGCCTGGGACCCGGGACTAGCGGTTACAGATACGCAGTATTTT. This codes for CAWDPGLAVTDTQYF.

This chain links TRBV5-4 with TRBJ2-2; 10 positions match TRBD1. The germline gives CDR1 SGHNT, CDR2 YYREEE (reference sequence). V lost 5 bases, J lost 6 bases, and 7 bases stayed unmatched. This CDR3 is 15 amino acids long. The CDR3 reads CASSSGTGVPGELFF. Here the CDR3 DNA reads TGTGCCAGCAGTTCCGGGACAGGGGTCCCCGGGGAGCTGTTTTTT.

The rearrangement joins TRBV11-3 to TRBJ2-6; 10 bases align to TRBD2. The V gene end was trimmed by 3 bases and the J gene end by 0 bases; junction bases not matched to a gene: 5. The V gene's germline CDR1 is SGHNT and CDR2 YENEEA. CDR3 size: 18 residues. The CDR3 nucleotides read TGTGCCAGCAGCTTTGGGCTAGCGGGGGCCTCTGGGGCCAACGTCCTGACTTTC. Amino acid sequence: CASSFGLAGASGANVLTF.

The rearrangement uses TRBV6-1 and TRBJ1-1; no reliable D call. The germline V and J ends were trimmed by 2 bases and 1 base, with 11 bases remaining between them. Germline V CDR1 and CDR2: MNHNS, SASEGT. The CDR3 spans 15 residues. The CDR3 nucleotides read TGTGCCAGCAGTGAATCTCTGCCTACGAACACTGAAGCTTTCTTT. Translation gives CASSESLPTNTEAFF.

The genes are TRBV10-2 and TRBJ1-1; TRBD1 agrees at 8 bases. V lost 8 bases and J lost 4; bases outside the gene matches: 3. Germline V gene data show CDR1 as WSHSY and CDR2 as SAAADI. The CDR3 is 12 amino acids. The CDR3: CASSDRVTEAFF. The CDR3 region has the DNA TGCGCCAGCTCGGACAGGGTCACTGAAGCTTTCTTT.